This T cell receptor beta chain was identified in a study of CD8 T cells in Susac syndrome. Findings and caveats of the study: The study's TCR sequencing and HLA analysis drew on a certain number of individuals. That number was acknowledged as relatively small.

Trimming took 4 bases from V and 0 from J, leaving 9 bases between them. This CDR3 is built from 14 residues. The V gene's germline CDR1 is SEHNR and CDR2 FQNEAQ (reference sequence). Notes on this clonotype: Its antigen is not identified.

TEMRA cells were FACS-enriched, and CD8+ and CD4+ T cells were isolated negatively. After extraction with the RNeasy kit, roughly 0.45 to 1 ug of the RNA was reverse transcribed using random hexamers. The authors amplified TCR beta CDR3 across 54 Vbeta and 13 Jbeta using immunoSEQ multiplex PCR. TCRdb redid the calling of the immunoSEQ multiplex PCR reads with MiXCR, one entry per CDR3 protein. The sample lists some 170,000 distinct CDR3 sequences, 93% seen once, with more than 0.11% in the top ten. The V and J genes are TRBV7-9 and TRBJ2-5, with D possibly being TRBD1 (6 bases). The sequence came from a human donor in good health. The source material was CD4+ T cells from PBMCs. The CDR3 is CASSWTEYQETQYF. The DNA of the CDR3 is TGTGCCAGCAGCTGGACAGAGTACCAAGAGACCCAGTACTTC.